This note documents a single T cell receptor (beta chain) sequence. Its target is not known. The sample belongs to a study of shared clonotypes between healthy human individuals. Study context: Donors, aged 18 to 49, were a couple of women and three men. General study findings and limits: Collection of samples was limited to blood; tissue repertoires likely differ.

The DNA input per sorted-subset replicate PCR was about 190 ng, corresponding to around 28,000 T cell genomes. The protocol was immunoSEQ multiplex PCR, while the TCRdb copy is restricted to in-frame clones and leaves out a portion. The sample holds hundreds of thousands of clones; around 72% are singletons and the top ten take roughly 1.8%. This CDR3 contains 12 residues. Trimming removed 4 bases from V and 16 bases from J, with 16 bases in between. Germline V CDR1 and CDR2: SNHLY, FYNNEI. The receptor's source is a woman aged 25 to 45 in good health. Sequenced: memory CD4+ T cells sorted from blood. This sample's subset: CD45RA-negative fraction. The V gene is TRBV2, the J gene TRBJ2-2, with D unresolved. This CDR3 is CASSVQSSESFF. Here the CDR3 DNA reads TGTGCCAGCAGTGTTCAAAGCAGCGAGTCGTTTTTT.